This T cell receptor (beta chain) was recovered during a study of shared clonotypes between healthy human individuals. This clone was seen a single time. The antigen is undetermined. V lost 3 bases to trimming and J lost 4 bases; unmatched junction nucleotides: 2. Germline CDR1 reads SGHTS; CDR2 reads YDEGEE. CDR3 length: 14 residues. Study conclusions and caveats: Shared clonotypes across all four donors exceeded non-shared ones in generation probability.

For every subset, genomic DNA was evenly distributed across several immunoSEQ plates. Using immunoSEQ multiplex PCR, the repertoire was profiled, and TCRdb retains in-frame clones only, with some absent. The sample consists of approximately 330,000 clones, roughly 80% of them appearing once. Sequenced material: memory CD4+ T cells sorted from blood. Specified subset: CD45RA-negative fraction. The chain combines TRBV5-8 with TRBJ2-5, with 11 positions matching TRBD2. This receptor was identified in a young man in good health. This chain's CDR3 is CASSSLAGGETQYF. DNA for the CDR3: TGTGCCAGCAGCTCTCTAGCGGGAGGAGAGACCCAGTACTTC.